What follows are 19 T cell receptor beta chains derived from one specimen sequenced in a study of shared T cell receptors in the human thymus. TCRdb's copy holds only in-frame clones and misses some; the assay was immunoSEQ multiplex PCR. The table records 600,000 to 900,000 clones, 80% to 90% of them present only once. The sample also formed part of further work on human thymus T cells.

Material: thymocytes. The receptor set was obtained from a girl in the first two years of life with a congenital heart defect.

The chain is built from TRBV19 and TRBJ1-5, with D possibly TRBD1 on 6 matching bases. The CDR3 has 15 residues. Trimming stripped 6 bases from V and 2 bases from J, with 14 bases between. Looked up from germline, CDR1 is LNHDA and CDR2 is SQIVND (reference sequence). The CDR3 DNA reads as TGTGCCAGTAGGACGACAGGACCCGGCAATCAGCCCCAGCATTTT. Translating gives CASRTTGPGNQPQHF.

The J gene is TRBJ2-5, the V gene TRBV28, with D unresolved. The J call may be in error: the DNA end matches TRBJ2-7 better. Germline V CDR1 and CDR2: MDHEN, SYDVKM. CDR3 length: 14 residues. CDR3 sequence reads: CASSFRPGRYEQYF. The CDR3 bases are TGTGCCAGCAGTTTTCGGCCTGGGCGCTACGAGCAGTACTTC.

This clone is a singleton in its sample. The genes are TRBV7-6 and TRBJ1-6; TRBD1 matches 7 bases. Germline CDR1 reads SGHVS; CDR2 reads FNYEAQ. Trimming took 3 bases from V and 7 from J; bases not matched to a gene: 12. The CDR3 extends over 17 amino acids. CDR3 protein: CASSFGPRQGTNSPLHF. CDR3 sequence (DNA): TGTGCCAGCAGCTTCGGCCCAAGACAGGGTACCAATTCACCCCTCCACTTT.

The chain recombines TRBV10-3 with TRBJ1-6, with D possibly TRBD1 on 5 matching bases. The CDR3 loop spans 15 amino acids. V lost 3 bases to trimming and J lost 5 bases, with 11 bases between them. Germline CDR1 ENHRY, CDR2 SYGVKD. This chain's CDR3 is CAISEGAGDNSPLHF. Written as DNA, the CDR3 is TGTGCCATCAGTGAAGGGGCAGGAGATAATTCACCCCTCCACTTT.

V gene TRBV11-2 combines with J gene TRBJ1-6; 8 bases line up with TRBD1. Germline CDR1 is SGHAT and CDR2 is FQNNGV. Losses at the gene ends were 3 bases for V and 8 bases for J; bases not matched to a gene: 3. The CDR3 loop spans 14 amino acids. The CDR3 DNA reads TGTGCCAGCAGCTTGGACAGGGAGGATTCACCCCTCCACTTT. It translates to CASSLDREDSPLHF.

The V and J genes are TRBV14 and TRBJ1-1; D unresolved. The CDR3 runs 14 residues. V lost 5 bases and J 3 bases, leaving 13 bases between the germline ends. Per germline, CDR1 SGHDN and CDR2 FVKESK. The CDR3 DNA sequence: TGTGCCAGCAGCTCCGCGACACCCTACACTGAAGCTTTCTTT. This codes for CASSSATPYTEAFF.

V gene TRBV9 combines with J gene TRBJ2-3, with 10 bases that match TRBD2. Per germline, CDR1 SGDLS and CDR2 YYNGEE. With V trimmed by 5 bases and J by 0 bases, 3 bases remained unmatched. The CDR3 length is 15 residues. CDR3 nucleotide sequence: TGTGCCAGCAGTGGACTAGCGGTTAGCACAGATACGCAGTATTTT. Its protein product is CASSGLAVSTDTQYF.

This clone showed up just once. The chain is built from TRBV5-8 and TRBJ1-5; TRBD1 matches 8 bases. The CDR3 is 19 residues long. J was trimmed by 5 bases and V by 2 bases; bases with no gene match: 18. The germline V gene has CDR1 SGHTS and CDR2 YDEGEE. The DNA of the CDR3 is TGTGCCAGCAGCTTTCGTTTCCGAGTCCGGGACAGGCTGGATCAGCCCCAGCATTTT. Residues: CASSFRFRVRDRLDQPQHF.

This clone has a single count. The chain uses TRBV4-3 and TRBJ2-3; 7 bases line up with TRBD1. After removal of 2 bases from V and 2 bases from J, the junction contained 7 bases not matched to a gene. The CDR3 extends over 16 amino acids. The V gene's germline CDR1 is LGHNA and CDR2 YSLEER. CDR3 sequence: CASSQKGGSYTDTQYF. The CDR3 bases are TGCGCCAGCAGCCAAAAAGGGGGCAGTTACACAGATACGCAGTATTTT.

This clone turned up a few times. The rearrangement joins TRBV6-1 to TRBJ1-1, with D uncertain. Germline V lookup: CDR1 MNHNS, CDR2 SASEGT. V was clipped by 0 bases and J by 0 bases, with 8 bases between them. The CDR3 runs 15 residues. CDR3 in DNA: TGTGCCAGCAGTGAAGCGCGTGGTTTGAACACTGAAGCTTTCTTT. Translation: CASSEARGLNTEAFF.

The rearrangement uses TRBV5-8 and TRBJ1-2; 9 bases are a match to TRBD1. After removal of 4 bases from V and 3 bases from J, the junction contained 13 bases not matched to a gene. CDR1 and CDR2 (germline): SGHTS, YDEGEE. The CDR3 is 17 residues long. The DNA of the CDR3 is TGTGCCAGCAGCGTAGGGGGGACAGGGAATTTTGACTATGGCTACACCTTC. This encodes CASSVGGTGNFDYGYTF.

The chain links TRBV7-2 to TRBJ2-2, with D possibly being TRBD2 (7 bases). Germline CDR1 reads SGHTA; CDR2 reads FQGNSA. V was clipped by 1 base and J by 4 bases, with 13 bases between them. This CDR3 is 16 amino acids long. CDR3 sequence reads: CASSLVRGAGTGELFF. The DNA for the CDR3 is TGTGCCAGCAGCTTAGTCCGGGGGGCGGGCACCGGGGAGCTGTTTTTT.

This clone has only a few counts. J is TRBJ1-5 and V is TRBV5-6; no firm D call. Trimming shortened V by 0 bases and J by 9 bases, and 13 bases separated the two germline ends. Looked up from germline, CDR1 is SGHDT and CDR2 is YYEEEE. This CDR3 region has 14 residues. DNA of the CDR3: TGTGCCAGCAGCTTGGCGTGGAGGGAAACGCCCCAGCATTTT. It yields the protein CASSLAWRETPQHF.

This chain joins TRBV5-1 and TRBJ1-4, with D possibly matching TRBD1 (6 bases). Germline V gives CDR1 SGHRS, CDR2 YFSETQ. The CDR3 is made up of 14 amino acids. Trimming cost V 1 base and J 12 bases, with 16 bases left between them. CDR3 sequence reads: CASSLTGHLEELFF. The CDR3 DNA reads TGCGCCAGCAGCTTGACAGGGCACCTTGAGGAACTGTTTTTT.

The chain is built from TRBV4-1 and TRBJ2-4; no clear D. Between the trimmed V and J ends, which lost 0 bases and 0 bases, there was a span of 9 bases. CDR3 size: 16 residues. CDR1 is MGHRA, CDR2 YSYEKL, per germline. This CDR3 is CASSQEPVLAKNIQYF. The CDR3 DNA sequence: TGCGCCAGCAGCCAAGAGCCGGTTTTAGCCAAAAACATTCAGTACTTC.

The rearrangement joins TRBV6-1 to TRBJ2-7, with a tentative D call TRBD1 (5 bases). With 4 bases removed from V and 6 bases from J, the gap between germline ends came to 19 bases. Germline-derived CDR1 and CDR2 are MNHNS and SASEGT. This CDR3 is 15 amino acids long. In DNA, the CDR3 is TGTGCCAGCAGTGGACCTACCCCTAGGGGAAGCGAGCAGTACTTC. Residues: CASSGPTPRGSEQYF.

This chain joins TRBV13 and TRBJ2-1, with 10 bases lining up with TRBD1. Germline-derived CDR1 and CDR2 are PRHDT and FYEKMQ (reference sequence). J gave up 2 bases and V 3 bases, and 10 bases lay outside the gene matches. This CDR3 is built from 18 residues. CDR3: CASSFWDRGFRTYNEQFF. CDR3 nucleotides: TGTGCCAGCAGCTTTTGGGACAGGGGTTTTAGAACCTACAATGAGCAGTTCTTC. Full variable domain (rest looked up from reference TRBV13 and TRBJ2-1): AAGVIQSPRHLIKEKRETATLKCYPIPRHDTVYWYQQGPGQDPQFLISFYEKMQSDKGSIPDRFSAQQFSDYHSELNMSSLELGDSALYFCASSFWDRGFRTYNEQFFGPGTRLTVL.

The chain has TRBV18 and TRBJ2-5; D perhaps matches TRBD1 (5 bases). This CDR3 has 14 amino acids. Trimming took 3 bases from V and 3 from J, leaving 11 bases between them. The germline V gene has CDR1 KGHSH and CDR2 LQKENI. The CDR3 reads CASSPAGWKETQYF. The CDR3 coding sequence is TGTGCCAGCTCACCGGCAGGGTGGAAAGAGACCCAGTACTTC.

The V and J genes are TRBV27 and TRBJ2-3, with 11 bases that match TRBD2. The CDR3 has 14 residues. Germline CDR1 MNHEY, CDR2 SMNVEV (reference sequence). V trimming: 5 bases; J trimming: 8 bases; junction bases outside the gene matches: 6. CDR3 nucleotide sequence: TGTGCCAGCAGTCAAACTAGCGGGGGACCTACGCAGTATTTT. Its protein is CASSQTSGGPTQYF.